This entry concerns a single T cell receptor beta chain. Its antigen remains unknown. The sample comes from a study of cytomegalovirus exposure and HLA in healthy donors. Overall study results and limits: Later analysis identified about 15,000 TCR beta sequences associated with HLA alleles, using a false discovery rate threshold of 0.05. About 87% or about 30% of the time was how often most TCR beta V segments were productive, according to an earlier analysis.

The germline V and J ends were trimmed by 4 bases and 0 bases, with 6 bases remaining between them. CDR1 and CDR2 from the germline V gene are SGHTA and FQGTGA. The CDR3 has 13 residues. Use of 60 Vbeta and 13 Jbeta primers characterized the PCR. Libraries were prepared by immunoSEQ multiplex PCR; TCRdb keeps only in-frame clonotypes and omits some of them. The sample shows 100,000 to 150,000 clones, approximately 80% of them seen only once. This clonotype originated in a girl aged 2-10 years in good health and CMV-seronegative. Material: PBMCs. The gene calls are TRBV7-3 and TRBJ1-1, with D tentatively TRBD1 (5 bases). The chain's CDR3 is CASSWTLNTEAFF. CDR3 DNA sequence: TGTGCCAGCAGCTGGACACTGAACACTGAAGCTTTCTTT.